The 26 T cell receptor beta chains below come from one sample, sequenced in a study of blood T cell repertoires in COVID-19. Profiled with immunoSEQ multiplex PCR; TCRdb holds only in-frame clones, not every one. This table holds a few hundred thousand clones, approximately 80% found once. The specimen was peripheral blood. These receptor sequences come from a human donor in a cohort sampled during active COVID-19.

The chain's CDR3 is CASSPLMTGNLGGYTF. CDR3 in DNA: TGTGCCAGCTCACCCCTAATGACAGGGAACCTGGGCGGCTACACCTTC. J is TRBJ1-2 and V is TRBV18; 7 bases map to TRBD1. Looked up from germline, CDR1 is KGHSH and CDR2 is LQKENI. The CDR3 has 16 residues. Trimming removed 3 bases from V and 8 bases from J; junction bases left unmatched: 15.

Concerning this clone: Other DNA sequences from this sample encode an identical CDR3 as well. CDR3 nucleotides: TGTGCCAGCAGTTTGGGAGGGGAGAACACTGAAGCTTTCTTT. Its translation: CASSLGGENTEAFF. The genes are TRBV28 and TRBJ1-1, with D maybe TRBD1 (5 bases). Looked up from germline, CDR1 is MDHEN and CDR2 is SYDVKM. CDR3 length: 14 amino acids. V gave up 3 bases and J gave up 1 base, with 9 bases separating them.

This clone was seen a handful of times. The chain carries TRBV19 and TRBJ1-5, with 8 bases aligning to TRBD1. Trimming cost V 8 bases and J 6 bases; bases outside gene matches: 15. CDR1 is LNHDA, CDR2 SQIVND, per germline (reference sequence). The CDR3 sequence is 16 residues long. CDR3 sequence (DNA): TGTGCCAGTGGAGGACTGGCAGGGGGCTTCAGTCAGCCCCAGCATTTT. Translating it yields CASGGLAGGFSQPQHF.

CDR3 DNA sequence: TGTGCCTTTCAGGGTGCAGGCTTGGAGCAGTACTTC. Amino acids: CAFQGAGLEQYF. The chain links TRBV10-3 to TRBJ2-7; D is perhaps TRBD1 (5 bases). The germline gives CDR1 ENHRY, CDR2 SYGVKD. This CDR3 is 12 amino acids long. Deletions cut 11 bases from V and 7 bases from J, with 18 bases between.

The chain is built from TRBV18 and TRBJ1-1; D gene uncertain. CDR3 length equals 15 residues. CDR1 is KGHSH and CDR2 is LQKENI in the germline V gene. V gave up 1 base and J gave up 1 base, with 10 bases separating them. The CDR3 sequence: CASSPRPEQNTEAFF. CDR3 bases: TGTGCCAGCTCACCACGGCCAGAACAGAACACTGAAGCTTTCTTT. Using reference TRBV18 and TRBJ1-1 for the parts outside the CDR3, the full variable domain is NAGVMQNPRHLVRRRGQEARLRCSPMKGHSHVYWYRQLPEEGLKFMVYLQKENIIDESGMPKERFSAEFPKEGPSILRIQQVVRGDSAAYFCASSPRPEQNTEAFFGQGTRLTVV.

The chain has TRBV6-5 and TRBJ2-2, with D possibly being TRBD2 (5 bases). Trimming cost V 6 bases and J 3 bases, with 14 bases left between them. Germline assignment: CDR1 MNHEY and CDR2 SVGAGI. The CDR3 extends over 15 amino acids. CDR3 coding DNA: TGTGCCAGCAGGGGAGAAAGGAAGTACACCGGGGAGCTGTTTTTT. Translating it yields CASRGERKYTGELFF.

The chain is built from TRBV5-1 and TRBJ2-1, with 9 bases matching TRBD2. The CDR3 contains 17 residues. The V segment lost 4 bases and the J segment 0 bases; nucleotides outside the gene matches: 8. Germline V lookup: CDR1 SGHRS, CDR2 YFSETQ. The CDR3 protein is CASSPRAGGSSYNEQFF. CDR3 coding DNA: TGCGCCAGCAGCCCCCGGGCGGGAGGGAGCTCCTACAATGAGCAGTTCTTC.

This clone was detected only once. This CDR3 is CASMEGGHSETQYF. The CDR3 bases are TGTGCCAGTATGGAAGGTGGGCACTCCGAGACCCAGTACTTC. The chain couples TRBV19 to TRBJ2-5; D is uncertain. Trimming removed 7 bases at V and 5 bases at J, with 17 bases between. In germline, CDR1 is LNHDA, CDR2 SQIVND (reference sequence). The CDR3 runs to 14 residues.

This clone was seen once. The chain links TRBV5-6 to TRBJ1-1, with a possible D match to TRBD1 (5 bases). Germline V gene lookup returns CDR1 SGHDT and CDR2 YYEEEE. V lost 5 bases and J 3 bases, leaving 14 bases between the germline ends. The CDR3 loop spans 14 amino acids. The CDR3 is CASSRSLGDTEAFF. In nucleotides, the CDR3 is TGTGCCAGCAGTCGCAGCCTAGGGGACACTGAAGCTTTCTTT. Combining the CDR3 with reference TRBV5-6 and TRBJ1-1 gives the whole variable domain DAGVTQSPTHLIKTRGQQVTLRCSPKSGHDTVSWYQQALGQGPQFIFQYYEEEERQRGNFPDRFSGHQFPNYSSELNVNALLLGDSALYLCASSRSLGDTEAFFGQGTRLTVV.

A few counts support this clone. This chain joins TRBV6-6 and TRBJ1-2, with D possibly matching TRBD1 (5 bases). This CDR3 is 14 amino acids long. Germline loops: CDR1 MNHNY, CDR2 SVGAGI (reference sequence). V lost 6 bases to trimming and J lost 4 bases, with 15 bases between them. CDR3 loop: CASSSRQPGYGYTF. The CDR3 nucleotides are TGTGCCAGCAGCTCTCGACAGCCGGGCTATGGCTACACCTTC.

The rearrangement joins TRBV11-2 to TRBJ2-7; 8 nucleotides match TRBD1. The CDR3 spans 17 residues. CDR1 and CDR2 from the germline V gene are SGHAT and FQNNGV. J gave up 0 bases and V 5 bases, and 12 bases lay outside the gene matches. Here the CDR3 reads CASSVTSGQGSSYEQYF. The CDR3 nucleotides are TGTGCCAGCAGCGTAACTTCAGGACAGGGTAGCTCCTACGAGCAGTACTTC.

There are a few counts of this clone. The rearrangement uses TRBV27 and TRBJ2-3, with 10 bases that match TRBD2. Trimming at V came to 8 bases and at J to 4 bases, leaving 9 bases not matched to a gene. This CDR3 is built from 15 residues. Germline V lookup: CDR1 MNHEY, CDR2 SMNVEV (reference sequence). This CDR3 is CASLRLAGRADTQYF. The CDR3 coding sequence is TGTGCCAGCCTTAGACTAGCGGGTAGGGCAGATACGCAGTATTTT.

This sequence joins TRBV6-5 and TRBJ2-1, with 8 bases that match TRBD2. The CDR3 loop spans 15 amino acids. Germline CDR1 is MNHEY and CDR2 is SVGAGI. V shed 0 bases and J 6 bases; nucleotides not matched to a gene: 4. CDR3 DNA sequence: TGTGCCAGCAGTTACTCTCTCGGGAGGGGCAATGAGCAGTTCTTC. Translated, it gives CASSYSLGRGNEQFF.

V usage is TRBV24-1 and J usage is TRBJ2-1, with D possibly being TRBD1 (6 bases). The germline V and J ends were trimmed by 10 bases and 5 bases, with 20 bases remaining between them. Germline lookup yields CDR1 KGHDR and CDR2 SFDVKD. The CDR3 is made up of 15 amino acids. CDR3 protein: CATNYREYLDNEQFF. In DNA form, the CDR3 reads TGTGCCACTAACTACAGGGAGTATCTCGACAATGAGCAGTTCTTC.

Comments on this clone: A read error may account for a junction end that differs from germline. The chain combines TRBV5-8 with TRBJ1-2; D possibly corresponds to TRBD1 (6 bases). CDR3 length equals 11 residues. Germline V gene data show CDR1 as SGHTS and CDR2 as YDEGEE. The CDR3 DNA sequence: TGTGCCAGCAGCCTAACCACCGGGACATCCTTC. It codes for CASSLTTGTSF.

CDR3 region: CASPDRGSGNTIYF. The CDR3 DNA reads TGTGCCAGCCCGGACAGGGGCTCTGGAAACACCATATATTTT. The chain has TRBV6-5 and TRBJ1-3; 9 bases align to TRBD1. Germline V gene sequence: CDR1 MNHEY, CDR2 SVGAGI. After removal of 8 bases from V and 0 bases from J, the junction contained 2 bases not matched to a gene. This CDR3 has 14 residues.

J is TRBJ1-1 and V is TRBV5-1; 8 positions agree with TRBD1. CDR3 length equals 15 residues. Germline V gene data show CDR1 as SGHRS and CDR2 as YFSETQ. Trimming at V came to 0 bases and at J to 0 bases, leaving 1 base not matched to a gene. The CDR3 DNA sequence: TGCGCCAGCAGCTTGGGACAGGGGATGAACACTGAAGCTTTCTTT. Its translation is CASSLGQGMNTEAFF. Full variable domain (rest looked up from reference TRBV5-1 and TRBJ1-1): KAGVTQTPRYLIKTRGQQVTLSCSPISGHRSVSWYQQTPGQGLQFLFEYFSETQRNKGNFPGRFSGRQFSNSRSEMNVSTLELGDSALYLCASSLGQGMNTEAFFGQGTRLTVV.

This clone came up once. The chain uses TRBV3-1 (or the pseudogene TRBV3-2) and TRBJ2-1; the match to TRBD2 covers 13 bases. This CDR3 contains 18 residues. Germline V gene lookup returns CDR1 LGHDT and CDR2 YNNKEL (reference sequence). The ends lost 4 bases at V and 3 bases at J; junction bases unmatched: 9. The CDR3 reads CASSPSLGLAGDYNEQFF. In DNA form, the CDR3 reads TGTGCCAGCAGCCCCAGTCTAGGACTAGCGGGAGACTACAATGAGCAGTTCTTC.

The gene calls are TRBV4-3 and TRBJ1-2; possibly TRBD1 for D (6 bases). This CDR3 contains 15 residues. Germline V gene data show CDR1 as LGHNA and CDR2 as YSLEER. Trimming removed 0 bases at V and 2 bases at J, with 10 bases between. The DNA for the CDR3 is TGCGCCAGCAGCCAAGAGCTAGGGACAAACTATGGCTACACCTTC. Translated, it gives CASSQELGTNYGYTF.

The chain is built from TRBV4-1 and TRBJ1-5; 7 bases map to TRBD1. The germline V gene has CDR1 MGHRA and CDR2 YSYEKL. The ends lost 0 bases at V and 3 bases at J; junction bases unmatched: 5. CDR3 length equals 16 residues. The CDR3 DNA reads TGCGCCAGCAGCCAAGACCCGGGACAGTCCAATCAGCCCCAGCATTTT. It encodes CASSQDPGQSNQPQHF.

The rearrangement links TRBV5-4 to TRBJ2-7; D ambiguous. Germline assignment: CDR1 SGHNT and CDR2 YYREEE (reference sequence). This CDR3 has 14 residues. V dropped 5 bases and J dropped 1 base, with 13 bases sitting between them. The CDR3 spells CASSPKEHSYEQYF. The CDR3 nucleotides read TGTGCCAGCAGTCCCAAAGAGCATTCCTACGAGCAGTACTTC.

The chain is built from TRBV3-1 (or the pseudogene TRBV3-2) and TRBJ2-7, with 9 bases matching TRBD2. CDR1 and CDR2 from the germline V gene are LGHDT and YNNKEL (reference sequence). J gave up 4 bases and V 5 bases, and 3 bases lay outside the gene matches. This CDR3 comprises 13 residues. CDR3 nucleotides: TGTGCCAGCAGCGACGGACTAGCGTACGAGCAGTACTTC. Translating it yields CASSDGLAYEQYF.

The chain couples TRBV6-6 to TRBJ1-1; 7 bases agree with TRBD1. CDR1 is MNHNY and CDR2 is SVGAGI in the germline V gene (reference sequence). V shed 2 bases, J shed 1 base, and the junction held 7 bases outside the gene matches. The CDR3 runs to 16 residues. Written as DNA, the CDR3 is TGTGCCAGCAGTTACAGCTTTAGGGGGCCGAACACTGAAGCTTTCTTT. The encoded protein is CASSYSFRGPNTEAFF.

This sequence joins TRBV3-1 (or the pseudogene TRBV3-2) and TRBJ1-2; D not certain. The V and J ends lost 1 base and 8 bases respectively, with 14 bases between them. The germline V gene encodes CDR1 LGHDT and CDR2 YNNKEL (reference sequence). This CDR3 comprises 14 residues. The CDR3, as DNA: TGTGCCAGCAGCCAAGGAACAGTCTTTCGGGGCTACACCTTC. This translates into CASSQGTVFRGYTF.

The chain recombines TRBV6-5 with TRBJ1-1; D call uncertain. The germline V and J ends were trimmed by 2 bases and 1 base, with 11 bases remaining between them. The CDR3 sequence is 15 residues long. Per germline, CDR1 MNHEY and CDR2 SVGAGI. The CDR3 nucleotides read TGTGCCAGCAGTTACCTCGATCAGGAGAACACTGAAGCTTTCTTT. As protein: CASSYLDQENTEAFF.

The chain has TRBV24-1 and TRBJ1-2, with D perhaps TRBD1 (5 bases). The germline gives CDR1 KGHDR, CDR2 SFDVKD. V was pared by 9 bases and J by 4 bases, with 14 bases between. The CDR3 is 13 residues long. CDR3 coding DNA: TGTGCCACCTCTAGCGGGACTACCTATGGCTACACCTTC. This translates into CATSSGTTYGYTF.